The entry below gives a single T cell receptor beta chain sequence along with its context. Its cognate antigen is unknown. The Oncomine TCR Beta short-read assay generated sequence data from the DNA of cultured CD4+ T cells. TCRdb re-derived calls from the PCR reads in MiXCR, one entry per CDR3 protein. The table has about 14,000 distinct CDR3 sequences, over 45% seen once. Treatment: approximately nine-day PBMC culture with coronavirus spike peptide pools or control peptides (ViraFEST assay). Antigen-specific T cell expansion with peptide pools preceded TCR sequencing in the ViraFEST approach. V was cut by 3 bases and J by 1 base, with 3 bases left in between. The CDR3 consists of 13 residues. The germline V gene encodes CDR1 SGHVS and CDR2 FNYEAQ. The data were taken from a study of vaccination and CD4 T cells after COVID-19. Study in general: Two of the convalescents were Hispanic, and the group consisted of six males and four females. Participants were administered two doses of either the BNT162b2 or the mRNA-1273 vaccine. Cells received overlapping spike peptides from SARS-CoV-2, HCoV-NL63, HCoV-OC43 and HCoV-229E as stimulation.

The specimen was CD4+ T cells from blood, cultured in vitro. This rearrangement joins TRBV7-6 to TRBJ2-2; D uncertain. The receptor comes from a human donor who had recovered from COVID-19. CDR3 sequence reads: CASSLGNTGELFF. The CDR3 DNA follows: TGTGCCAGCAGCTTGGGGAACACCGGGGAGCTGTTTTTT.